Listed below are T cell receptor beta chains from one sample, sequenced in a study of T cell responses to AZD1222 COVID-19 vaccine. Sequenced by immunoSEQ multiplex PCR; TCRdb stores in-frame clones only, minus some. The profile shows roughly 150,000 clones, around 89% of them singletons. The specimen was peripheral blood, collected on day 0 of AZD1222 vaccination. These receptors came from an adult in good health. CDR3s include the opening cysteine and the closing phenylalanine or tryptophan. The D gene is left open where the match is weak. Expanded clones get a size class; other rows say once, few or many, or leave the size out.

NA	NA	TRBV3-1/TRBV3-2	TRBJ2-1	CASSQAGVGGPPEQFF	TGTGCCAGCAGCCAAGCTGGGGTCGGAGGTCCTCCTGAGCAGTTCTTC
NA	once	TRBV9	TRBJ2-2	CASSVQVGSTGELFF	TGTGCCAGCAGCGTACAGGTGGGGAGCACCGGGGAGCTGTTTTTT
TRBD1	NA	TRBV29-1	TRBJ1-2	CSVFEGDRVNYGYTF	TGCAGCGTTTTCGAGGGGGACAGGGTGAACTATGGCTACACCTTC
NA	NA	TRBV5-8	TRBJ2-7	CASSAYEQYF	TGTGCCAGCAGCGCGTACGAGCAGTACTTC
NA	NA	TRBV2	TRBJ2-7	CASSVVATYEQYF	TGTGCCAGCAGTGTGGTAGCTACCTACGAGCAGTACTTC
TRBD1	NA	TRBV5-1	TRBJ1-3	CASSLGTTGEGNTIYF	TGCGCCAGCAGCTTGGGTACGACAGGGGAAGGGAACACCATATATTTT
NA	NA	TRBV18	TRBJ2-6	CASSPPNSGANVLTF	TGTGCCAGCTCACCTCCGAACTCTGGGGCCAACGTCCTGACTTTC
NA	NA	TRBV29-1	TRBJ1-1	CSVESNSWAFF	TGCAGCGTTGAATCTAATTCTTGGGCTTTCTTT
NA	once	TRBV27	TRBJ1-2	CASSSKGSNYGYTF	TGTGCCAGCAGCTCCAAGGGGAGCAACTATGGCTACACCTTC
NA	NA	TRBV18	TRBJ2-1	CASSPWLASNEQFF	TGTGCCAGCTCACCCTGGCTAGCGAGCAATGAGCAGTTCTTC
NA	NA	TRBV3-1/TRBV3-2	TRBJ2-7	CASSPGRGAYEQYF	TGTGCCAGCAGCCCGGGCAGGGGGGCCTACGAGCAGTACTTC
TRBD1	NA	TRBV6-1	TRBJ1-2	CASSDGQALNYGYTF	TGTGCCAGCAGTGATGGACAGGCTCTTAACTATGGCTACACCTTC
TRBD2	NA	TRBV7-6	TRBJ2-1	CASSLESASGYNEQFF	TGTGCCAGCAGCTTAGAATCGGCTAGCGGGTACAATGAGCAGTTCTTC
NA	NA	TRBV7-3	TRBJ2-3	CASSLQGSGTDTQYF	TGTGCCAGCAGCTTACAGGGAAGCGGCACAGATACGCAGTATTTT
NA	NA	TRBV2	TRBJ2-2	CASRADYNTGELFF	TGTGCCAGCAGGGCCGACTACAACACCGGGGAGCTGTTTTTT
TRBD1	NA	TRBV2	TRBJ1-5	CASRQTRTGTNQPQHF	TGTGCCAGCAGGCAGACAAGGACAGGGACCAATCAGCCCCAGCATTTT
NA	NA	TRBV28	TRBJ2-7	CASTTVGRSIHEQYF	TGTGCCAGCACAACGGTGGGGAGGTCAATTCACGAGCAGTACTTC
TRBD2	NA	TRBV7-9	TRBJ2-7	CASSQGLVEQYF	TGTGCCAGCAGCCAGGGACTAGTCGAGCAGTACTTC
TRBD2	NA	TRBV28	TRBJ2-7	CASEREGSYEQYF	TGTGCCAGCGAGCGGGAGGGTTCCTACGAGCAGTACTTC
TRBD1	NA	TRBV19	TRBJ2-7	CASSILDREPYEQYF	TGTGCCAGTAGTATTCTGGACAGGGAACCCTACGAGCAGTACTTC
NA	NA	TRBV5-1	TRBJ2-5	CASRLRETQYF	TGCGCCAGCAGGCTAAGGGAGACCCAGTACTTC
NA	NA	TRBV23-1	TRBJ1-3	CASSQSSGRRNTIYF	TGCGCCAGCAGTCAATCCAGTGGGCGGAGAAACACCATATATTTT
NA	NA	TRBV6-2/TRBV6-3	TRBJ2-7	CASSYGDPYEQYF	TGTGCCAGCAGTTACGGGGACCCCTACGAGCAGTACTTC
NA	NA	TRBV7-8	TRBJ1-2	CASSLAARGFDGYTF	TGTGCCAGCAGCTTAGCAGCCAGGGGTTTCGATGGCTACACCTTC
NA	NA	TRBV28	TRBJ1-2	CASSLGANYGYTF	TGTGCCAGCAGTTTAGGGGCAAACTATGGCTACACCTTC
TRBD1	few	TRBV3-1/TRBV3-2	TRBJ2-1	CASSLLGGLNEQFF	TGTGCCAGCAGCCTTCTAGGGGGCCTCAATGAGCAGTTCTTC
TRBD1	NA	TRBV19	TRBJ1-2	CASGRGQGERHGYTF	TGTGCCAGTGGCCGGGGGCAGGGGGAACGCCATGGCTACACCTTC
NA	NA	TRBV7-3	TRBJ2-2	CASATGRDTGELFF	TGTGCCAGCGCGACAGGGAGGGACACCGGGGAGCTGTTTTTT
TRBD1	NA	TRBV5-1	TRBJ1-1	CASSLTGGTEAFF	TGCGCCAGCAGCTTGACAGGGGGCACTGAAGCTTTCTTT
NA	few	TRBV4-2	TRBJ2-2	CASSQGDAGELFF	TGTGCCAGCAGCCAGGGGGACGCCGGGGAGCTGTTTTTT
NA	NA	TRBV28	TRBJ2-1	CASIGGFYNEQFF	TGTGCCAGCATAGGAGGGTTCTACAATGAGCAGTTCTTC
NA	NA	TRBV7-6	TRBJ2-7	CASSLAPARYEQYF	TGTGCCAGCAGCTTAGCGCCAGCTCGGTACGAGCAGTACTTC
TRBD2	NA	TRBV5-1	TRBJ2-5	CASSTKLAGGRETQYF	TGCGCCAGCAGCACAAAACTAGCGGGGGGGCGTGAGACCCAGTACTTC
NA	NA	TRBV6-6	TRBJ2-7	CASSYSPDPYEQYF	TGTGCCAGCAGTTACTCTCCAGATCCCTACGAGCAGTACTTC
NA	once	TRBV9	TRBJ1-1	CASSGDPGQLNTEAFF	TGTGCCAGCAGCGGCGATCCCGGACAACTGAACACTGAAGCTTTCTTT
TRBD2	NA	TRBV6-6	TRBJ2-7	CASRPTGTSAYEQYF	TGTGCCAGCAGACCCACCGGGACTAGCGCCTACGAGCAGTACTTC
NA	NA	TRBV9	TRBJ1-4	CASSVQGSLGEKLFF	TGTGCCAGCAGCGTACAAGGGTCCCTCGGAGAAAAACTGTTTTTT
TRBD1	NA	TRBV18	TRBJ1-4	CASSPRTGANEKLFF	TGTGCCAGCTCACCAAGGACAGGGGCAAATGAAAAACTGTTTTTT
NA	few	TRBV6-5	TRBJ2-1	CASSSGQGYNEQFF	TGTGCCAGCAGTTCAGGTCAGGGATACAATGAGCAGTTCTTC
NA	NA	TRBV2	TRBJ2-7	CASTGDSHEQYF	TGTGCCAGCACAGGGGATTCCCACGAGCAGTACTTC
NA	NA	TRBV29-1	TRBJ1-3	CSVRRGAGNTIYF	TGCAGCGTCCGGAGAGGGGCTGGAAACACCATATATTTT
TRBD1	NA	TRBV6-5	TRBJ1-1	CASRGQVFLGTEAFF	TGTGCCAGCAGGGGACAGGTCTTCCTCGGCACTGAAGCTTTCTTT
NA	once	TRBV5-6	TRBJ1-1	CASSYSFSLKDTEAFF	TGTGCCAGCAGCTACAGTTTTAGTCTGAAAGACACTGAAGCTTTCTTT
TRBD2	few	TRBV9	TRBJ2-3	CASSALAGGTDTQYF	TGTGCCAGCAGCGCCCTAGCGGGGGGCACAGATACGCAGTATTTT
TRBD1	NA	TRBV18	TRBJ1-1	CASSPTGDTEAFF	TGTGCCAGCTCACCAACAGGGGACACTGAAGCTTTCTTT
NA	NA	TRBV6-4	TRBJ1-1	CASSADGTRNTEAFF	TGTGCCAGCAGCGCGGACGGAACAAGGAACACTGAAGCTTTCTTT
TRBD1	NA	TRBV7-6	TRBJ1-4	CASSPTGQGGEKLFF	TGTGCCAGCAGCCCTACGGGACAGGGAGGAGAAAAACTGTTTTTT
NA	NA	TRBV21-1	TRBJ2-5	CASSKEGYGVPGETQYF	TGTGCCAGCAGCAAAGAAGGGTACGGGGTGCCAGGAGAGACCCAGTACTTC
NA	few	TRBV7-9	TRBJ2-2	CASSLRGVAGELFF	TGTGCCAGCAGCTTACGCGGGGTAGCCGGGGAGCTGTTTTTT
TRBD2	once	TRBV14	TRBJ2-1	CASSRLAGSSYNEQFF	TGTGCCAGCAGCCGCCTAGCGGGGAGCTCCTACAATGAGCAGTTCTTC
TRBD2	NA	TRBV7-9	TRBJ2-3	CASSLTSGARDTQYF	TGTGCCAGCAGCTTAACTAGCGGGGCCCGGGATACGCAGTATTTT
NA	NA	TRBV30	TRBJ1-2	CAWRGFGTYGYTF	TGTGCCTGGAGAGGTTTTGGAACTTATGGCTACACCTTC
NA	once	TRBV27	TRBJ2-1	CASSSPGRTNLNNEQFF	TGTGCCAGCAGTTCCCCGGGGAGGACAAACCTCAACAATGAGCAGTTCTTC
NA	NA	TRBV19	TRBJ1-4	CASITDRGELFF	TGTGCCAGTATCACAGACCGTGGAGAACTGTTTTTT
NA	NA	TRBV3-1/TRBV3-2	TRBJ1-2	CASSTPQFYYTF	TGTGCCAGCAGCACCCCACAATTCTACTACACCTTC
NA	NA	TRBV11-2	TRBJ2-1	CASSFRWYNEQFF	TGTGCCAGCAGCTTCCGTTGGTACAATGAGCAGTTCTTC
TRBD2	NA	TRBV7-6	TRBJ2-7	CASSPGLAGGLREQYF	TGTGCCAGCAGCCCCGGACTAGCGGGGGGGCTTCGTGAGCAGTACTTC